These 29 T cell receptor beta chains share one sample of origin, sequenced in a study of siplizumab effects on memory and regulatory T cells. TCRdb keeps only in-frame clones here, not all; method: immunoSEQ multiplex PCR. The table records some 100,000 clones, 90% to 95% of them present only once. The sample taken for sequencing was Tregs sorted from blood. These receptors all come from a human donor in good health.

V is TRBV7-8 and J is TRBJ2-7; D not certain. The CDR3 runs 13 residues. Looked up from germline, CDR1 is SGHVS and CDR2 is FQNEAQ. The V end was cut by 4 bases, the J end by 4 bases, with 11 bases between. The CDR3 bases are TGTGCCAGCAGCTCATTCAACTATTACGAGCAGTACTTC. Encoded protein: CASSSFNYYEQYF.

CDR3 DNA: TGCGCCAGCAGCATCGACACCGTGAACACCGGGGAGCTGTTTTTT. It codes for CASSIDTVNTGELFF. The genes are TRBV5-1 and TRBJ2-2; the D is unclear. The CDR3 is made up of 15 amino acids. Germline V CDR1 and CDR2: SGHRS, YFSETQ. The ends were cut back, 4 bases at V and 1 base at J, with 11 bases in the middle.

The CDR3 loop is CASSGGSFRETQYF. The CDR3 coding sequence is TGTGCCAGCAGTGGAGGGAGTTTTCGAGAGACCCAGTACTTC. The chain is built from TRBV5-4 and TRBJ2-5; maybe TRBD2 (6 bases). Germline V gene lookup returns CDR1 SGHNT and CDR2 YYREEE (reference sequence). The CDR3 is 14 amino acids. V was cut by 5 bases and J by 4 bases, with 15 bases left in between. The variable domain in full, completed from reference TRBV5-4 and TRBJ2-5, reads ETGVTQSPTHLIKTRGQQVTLRCSSQSGHNTVSWYQQALGQGPQFIFQYYREEENGRGNFPPRFSGLQFPNYSSELNVNALELDDSALYLCASSGGSFRETQYFGPGTRLLVL.

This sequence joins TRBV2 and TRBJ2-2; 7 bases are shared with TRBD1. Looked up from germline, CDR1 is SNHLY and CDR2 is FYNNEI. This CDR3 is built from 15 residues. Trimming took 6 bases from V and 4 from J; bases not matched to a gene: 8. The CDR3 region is CASRPNTGVTGELFF. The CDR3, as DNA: TGTGCCAGCAGGCCGAATACAGGGGTCACCGGGGAGCTGTTTTTT.

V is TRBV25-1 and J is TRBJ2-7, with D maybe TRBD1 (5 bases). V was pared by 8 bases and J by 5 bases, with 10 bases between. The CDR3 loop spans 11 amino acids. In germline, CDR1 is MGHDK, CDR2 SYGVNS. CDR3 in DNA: TGTGCCAGCGGTTCCAGGGACGAGCAGTACTTC. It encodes CASGSRDEQYF.

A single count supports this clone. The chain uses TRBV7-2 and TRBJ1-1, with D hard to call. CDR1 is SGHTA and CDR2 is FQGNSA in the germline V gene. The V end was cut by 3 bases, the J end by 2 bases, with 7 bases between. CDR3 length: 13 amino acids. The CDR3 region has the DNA TGTGCCAGCAGCTTTGGGGAAAACACTGAAGCTTTCTTT. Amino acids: CASSFGENTEAFF.

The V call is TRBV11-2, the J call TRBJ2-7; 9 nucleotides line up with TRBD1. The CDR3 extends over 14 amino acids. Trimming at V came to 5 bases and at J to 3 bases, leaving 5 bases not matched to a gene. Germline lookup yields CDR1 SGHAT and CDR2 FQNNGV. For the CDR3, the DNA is TGTGCCAGCAGCCTCCGGGACAGGGTCTACGAGCAGTACTTC. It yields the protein CASSLRDRVYEQYF.

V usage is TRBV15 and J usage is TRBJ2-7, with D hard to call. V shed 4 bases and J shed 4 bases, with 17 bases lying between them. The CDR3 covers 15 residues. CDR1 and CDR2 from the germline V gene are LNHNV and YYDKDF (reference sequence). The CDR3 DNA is TGTGCCACCAGCACAGGAGAGGAGCCGACTTACGAGCAGTACTTC. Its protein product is CATSTGEEPTYEQYF.

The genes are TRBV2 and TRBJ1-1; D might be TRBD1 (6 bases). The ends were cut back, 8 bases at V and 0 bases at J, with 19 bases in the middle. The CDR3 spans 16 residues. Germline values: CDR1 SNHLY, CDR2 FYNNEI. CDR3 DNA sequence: TGTGCCAGCGGTTCTCCCATACAGGGAATGAACACTGAAGCTTTCTTT. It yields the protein CASGSPIQGMNTEAFF. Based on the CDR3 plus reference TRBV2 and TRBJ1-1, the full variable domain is EPEVTQTPSHQVTQMGQEVILRCVPISNHLYFYWYRQILGQKVEFLVSFYNNEISEKSEIFDDQFSVERPDGSNFTLKIRSTKLEDSAMYFCASGSPIQGMNTEAFFGQGTRLTVV.

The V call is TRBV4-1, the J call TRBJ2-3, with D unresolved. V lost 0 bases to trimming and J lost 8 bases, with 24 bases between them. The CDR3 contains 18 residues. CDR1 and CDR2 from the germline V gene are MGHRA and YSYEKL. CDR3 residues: CASSQESQASVLRITQYF. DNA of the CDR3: TGCGCCAGCAGCCAAGAGTCGCAGGCAAGCGTCCTGAGAATTACGCAGTATTTT.

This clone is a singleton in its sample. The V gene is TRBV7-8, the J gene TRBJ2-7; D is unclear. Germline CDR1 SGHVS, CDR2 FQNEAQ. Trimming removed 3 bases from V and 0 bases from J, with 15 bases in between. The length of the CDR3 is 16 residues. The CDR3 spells CASSFSHVTSSYEQYF. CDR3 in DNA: TGTGCCAGCAGCTTCTCTCACGTCACAAGCTCCTACGAGCAGTACTTC.

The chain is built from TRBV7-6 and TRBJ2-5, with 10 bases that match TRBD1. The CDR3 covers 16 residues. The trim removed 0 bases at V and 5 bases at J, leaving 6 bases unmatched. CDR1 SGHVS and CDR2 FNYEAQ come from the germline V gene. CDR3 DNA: TGTGCCAGCAGCTTAGCGACAGGGGGCGCGGGGGAGACCCAGTACTTC. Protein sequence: CASSLATGGAGETQYF.

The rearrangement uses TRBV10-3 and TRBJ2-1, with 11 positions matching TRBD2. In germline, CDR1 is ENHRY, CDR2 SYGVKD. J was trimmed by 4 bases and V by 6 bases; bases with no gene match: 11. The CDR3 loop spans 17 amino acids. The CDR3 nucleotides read TGTGCCATCAGAAAAACTAGCGGGAGTGGGGGATACAATGAGCAGTTCTTC. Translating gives CAIRKTSGSGGYNEQFF.

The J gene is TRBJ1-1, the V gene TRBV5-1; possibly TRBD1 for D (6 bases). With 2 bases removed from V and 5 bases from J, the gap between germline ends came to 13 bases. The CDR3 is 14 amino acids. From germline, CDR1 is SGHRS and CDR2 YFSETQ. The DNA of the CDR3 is TGCGCCAGCAGCTTCCTATCAGGGGAAACTGAAGCTTTCTTT. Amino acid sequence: CASSFLSGETEAFF.

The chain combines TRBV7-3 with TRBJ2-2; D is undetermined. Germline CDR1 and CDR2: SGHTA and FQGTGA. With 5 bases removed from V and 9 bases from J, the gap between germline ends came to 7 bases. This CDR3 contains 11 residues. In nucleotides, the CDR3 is TGTGCCAGCAGCATAAACAGGGAGCTGTTTTTT. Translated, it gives CASSINRELFF. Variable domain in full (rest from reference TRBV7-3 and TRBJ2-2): GAGVSQTPSNKVTEKGKYVELRCDPISGHTALYWYRQSLGQGPEFLIYFQGTGAADDSGLPNDRFFAVRPEGSVSTLKIQRTERGDSAVYLCASSINRELFFGEGSRLTVL.

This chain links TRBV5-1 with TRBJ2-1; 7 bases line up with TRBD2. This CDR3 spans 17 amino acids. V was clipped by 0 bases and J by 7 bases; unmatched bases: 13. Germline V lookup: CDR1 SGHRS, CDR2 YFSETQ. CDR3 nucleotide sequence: TGCGCCAGCAGCTTGGTTCTCATTCGGGGAGGGGTTAATGAGCAGTTCTTC. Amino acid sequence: CASSLVLIRGGVNEQFF. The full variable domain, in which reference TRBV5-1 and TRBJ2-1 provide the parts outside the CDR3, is KAGVTQTPRYLIKTRGQQVTLSCSPISGHRSVSWYQQTPGQGLQFLFEYFSETQRNKGNFPGRFSGRQFSNSRSEMNVSTLELGDSALYLCASSLVLIRGGVNEQFFGPGTRLTVL.

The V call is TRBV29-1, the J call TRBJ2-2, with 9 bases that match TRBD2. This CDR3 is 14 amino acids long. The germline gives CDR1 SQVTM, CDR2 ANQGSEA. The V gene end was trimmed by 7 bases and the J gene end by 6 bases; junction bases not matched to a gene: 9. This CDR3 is CSAYSGSRSGELFF. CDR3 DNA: TGCAGCGCCTATAGCGGGAGTAGGTCCGGGGAGCTGTTTTTT.

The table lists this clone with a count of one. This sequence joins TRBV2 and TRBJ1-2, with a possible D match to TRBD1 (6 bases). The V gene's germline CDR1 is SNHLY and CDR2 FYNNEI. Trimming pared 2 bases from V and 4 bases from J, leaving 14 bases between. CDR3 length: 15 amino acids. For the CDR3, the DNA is TGTGCCAGCAGTGAACGGGGGGGGCTTGGCTATGGCTACACCTTC. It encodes CASSERGGLGYGYTF.

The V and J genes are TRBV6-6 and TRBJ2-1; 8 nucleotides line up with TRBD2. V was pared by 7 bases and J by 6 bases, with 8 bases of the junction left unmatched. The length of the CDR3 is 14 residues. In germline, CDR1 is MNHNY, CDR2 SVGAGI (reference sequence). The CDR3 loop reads CASNSGVGSNEQFF. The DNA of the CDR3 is TGTGCCAGCAATAGCGGGGTGGGGAGCAATGAGCAGTTCTTC.

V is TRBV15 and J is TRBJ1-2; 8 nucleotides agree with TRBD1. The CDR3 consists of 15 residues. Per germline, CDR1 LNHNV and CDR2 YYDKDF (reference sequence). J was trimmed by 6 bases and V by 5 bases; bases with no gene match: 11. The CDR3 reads CATSRHKDRVDGYTF. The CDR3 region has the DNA TGTGCCACCAGCCGACATAAGGACAGGGTGGATGGCTACACCTTC.

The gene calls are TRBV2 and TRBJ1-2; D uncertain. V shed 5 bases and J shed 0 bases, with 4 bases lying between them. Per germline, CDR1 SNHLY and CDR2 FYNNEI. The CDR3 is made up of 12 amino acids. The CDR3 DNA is TGTGCCAGCAGTCCCTCTAACTATGGCTACACCTTC. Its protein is CASSPSNYGYTF. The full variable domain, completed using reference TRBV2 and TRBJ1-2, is EPEVTQTPSHQVTQMGQEVILRCVPISNHLYFYWYRQILGQKVEFLVSFYNNEISEKSEIFDDQFSVERPDGSNFTLKIRSTKLEDSAMYFCASSPSNYGYTFGSGTRLTVV.

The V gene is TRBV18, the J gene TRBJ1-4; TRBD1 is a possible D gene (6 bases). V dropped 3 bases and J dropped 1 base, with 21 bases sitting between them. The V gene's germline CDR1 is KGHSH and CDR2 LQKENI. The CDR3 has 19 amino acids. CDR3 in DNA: TGTGCCAGCTCACCCTCCCTAGGAGGGGGGCGGGAAACTAATGAAAAACTGTTTTTT. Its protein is CASSPSLGGGRETNEKLFF.

In DNA form, the CDR3 reads TGCGCCAGCAGCTCTTCCGACAGGGTCCACGAGCAGTACTTC. The encoded protein is CASSSSDRVHEQYF. The chain recombines TRBV5-1 with TRBJ2-7, with 7 bases aligning to TRBD1. J lost 5 bases, V lost 3 bases, and 8 bases had no gene match. This CDR3 region has 14 residues. Looked up from germline, CDR1 is SGHRS and CDR2 is YFSETQ.

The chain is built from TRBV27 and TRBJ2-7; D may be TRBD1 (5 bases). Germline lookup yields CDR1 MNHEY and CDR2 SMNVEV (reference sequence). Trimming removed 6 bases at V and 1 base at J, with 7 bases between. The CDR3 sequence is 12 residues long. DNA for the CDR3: TGTGCCAGCAGAGGGGATTCCTACGAGCAGTACTTC. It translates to CASRGDSYEQYF.

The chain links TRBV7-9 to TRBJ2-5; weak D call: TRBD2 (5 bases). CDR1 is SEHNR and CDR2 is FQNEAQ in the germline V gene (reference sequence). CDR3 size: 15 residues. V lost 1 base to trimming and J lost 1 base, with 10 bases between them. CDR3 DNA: TGTGCCAGCAGCTTAGTCACTAGACTCCAAGAGACCCAGTACTTC. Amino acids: CASSLVTRLQETQYF.

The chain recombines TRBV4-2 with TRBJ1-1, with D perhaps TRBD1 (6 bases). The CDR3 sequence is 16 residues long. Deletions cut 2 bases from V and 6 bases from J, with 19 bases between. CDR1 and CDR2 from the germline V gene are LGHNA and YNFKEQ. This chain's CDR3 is CASSQPEQGGVPEAFF. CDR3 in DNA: TGTGCCAGCAGCCAACCCGAACAGGGAGGCGTTCCTGAAGCTTTCTTT.

The CDR3 loop reads CASSAGLAGAYEQYF. CDR3 coding DNA: TGTGCCAGCAGCGCCGGACTAGCGGGGGCCTACGAGCAGTACTTC. The chain employs TRBV5-4 and TRBJ2-7, with TRBD2 matching 13 bases. J was trimmed by 2 bases and V by 4 bases; bases with no gene match: 3. Germline CDR1 is SGHNT and CDR2 is YYREEE (reference sequence). This CDR3 contains 15 residues.

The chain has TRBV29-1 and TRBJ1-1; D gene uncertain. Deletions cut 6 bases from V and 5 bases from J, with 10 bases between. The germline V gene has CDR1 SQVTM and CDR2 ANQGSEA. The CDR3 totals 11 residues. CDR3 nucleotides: TGCAGCGTCCAAACGGGGACTGAAGCTTTCTTT. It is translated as CSVQTGTEAFF.

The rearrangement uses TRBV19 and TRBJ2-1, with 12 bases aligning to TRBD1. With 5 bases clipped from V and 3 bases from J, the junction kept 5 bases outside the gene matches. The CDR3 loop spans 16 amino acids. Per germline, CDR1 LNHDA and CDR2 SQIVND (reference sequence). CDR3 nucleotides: TGTGCCAGTAGTGTCGGGACAGGGGGCCTCTACAATGAGCAGTTCTTC. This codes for CASSVGTGGLYNEQFF.